The subject of this entry is one T cell receptor (beta chain). Its antigen is undetermined. Hyperthyroidism had been newly diagnosed in patients aged 18 to 65, and its duration was under 2 months. The PBMCs studied were ones that came from 10 ml fresh peripheral blood. These data are taken from a study of T cells in Graves' hyperthyroidism and ophthalmopathy. Study-wide points: By a 13 V-J model, ophthalmopathy was set apart from stable hyperthyroidism. Most clonotypes that expanded in the thyroid above 0.001 also showed up in blood.

Trimming pared 2 bases from V and 8 bases from J, leaving 9 bases between. The CDR3 sequence is 12 residues long. Germline values: CDR1 SEHNR, CDR2 FQNEAQ (reference sequence). From RNA transcripts, TCR beta CDR3 regions were amplified. The study used the HTBI primer set for a first-round RT-PCR of the TCR CDR3. Via MiXCR, TCRdb re-called the multiplex PCR reads, giving one row per CDR3 protein. The table records some 500,000 distinct CDR3 sequences, about an eighth of them present only once. The sequencing input was blood. The genes are TRBV7-9 and TRBJ1-2; D remains ambiguous. The TCR sequence derives from a woman aged 18-30 years with Graves' hyperthyroidism. The DNA of the CDR3 is TGTGCCAGCAGCTTAAGGCTCCTCGGCTACACCTTC. It codes for CASSLRLLGYTF. Variable domain in full (rest from reference TRBV7-9 and TRBJ1-2): DTGVSQNPRHKITKRGQNVTFRCDPISEHNRLYWYRQTLGQGPEFLTYFQNEAQLEKSRLLSDRFSAERPKGSFSTLEIQRTEQGDSAMYLCASSLRLLGYTFGSGTRLTVV.